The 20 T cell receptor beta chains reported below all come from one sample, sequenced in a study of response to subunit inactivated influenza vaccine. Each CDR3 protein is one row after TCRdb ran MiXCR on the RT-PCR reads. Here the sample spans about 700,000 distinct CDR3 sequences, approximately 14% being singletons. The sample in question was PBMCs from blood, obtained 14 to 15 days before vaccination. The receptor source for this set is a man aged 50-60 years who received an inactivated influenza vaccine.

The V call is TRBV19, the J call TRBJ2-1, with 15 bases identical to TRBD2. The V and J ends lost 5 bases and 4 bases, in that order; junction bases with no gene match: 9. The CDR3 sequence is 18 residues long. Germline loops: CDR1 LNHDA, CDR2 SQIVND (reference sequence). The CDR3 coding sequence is TGTGCCAGTAGTCTAGGACTAGCGGGAGGGGGGGGATACAATGAGCAGTTCTTC. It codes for CASSLGLAGGGGYNEQFF.

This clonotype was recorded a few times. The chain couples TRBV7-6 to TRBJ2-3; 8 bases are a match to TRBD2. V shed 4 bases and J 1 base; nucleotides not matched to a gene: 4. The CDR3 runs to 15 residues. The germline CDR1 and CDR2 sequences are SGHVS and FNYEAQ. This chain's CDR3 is CASSYGGARTDTQYF. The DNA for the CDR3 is TGTGCCAGCAGCTACGGGGGGGCCCGCACAGATACGCAGTATTTT. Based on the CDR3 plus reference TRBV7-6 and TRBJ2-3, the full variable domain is GAGVSQSPRYKVTKRGQDVALRCDPISGHVSLYWYRQALGQGPEFLTYFNYEAQQDKSGLPNDRFSAERPEGSISTLTIQRTEQRDSAMYRCASSYGGARTDTQYFGPGTRLTVL.

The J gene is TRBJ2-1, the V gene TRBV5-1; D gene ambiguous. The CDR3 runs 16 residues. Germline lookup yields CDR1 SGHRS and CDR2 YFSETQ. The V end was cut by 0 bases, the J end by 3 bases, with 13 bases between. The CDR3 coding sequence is TGCGCCAGCAGCTTGGGGCCTGGCGGCCGCTACAATGAGCAGTTCTTC. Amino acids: CASSLGPGGRYNEQFF. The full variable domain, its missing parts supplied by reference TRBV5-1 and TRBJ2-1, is KAGVTQTPRYLIKTRGQQVTLSCSPISGHRSVSWYQQTPGQGLQFLFEYFSETQRNKGNFPGRFSGRQFSNSRSEMNVSTLELGDSALYLCASSLGPGGRYNEQFFGPGTRLTVL.

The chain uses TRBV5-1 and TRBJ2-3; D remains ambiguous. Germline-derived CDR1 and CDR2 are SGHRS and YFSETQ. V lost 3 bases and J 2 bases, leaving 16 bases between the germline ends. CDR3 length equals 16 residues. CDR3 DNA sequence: TGCGCCAGCAGCTCCATGCTGGAGCAGCCCACAGATACGCAGTATTTT. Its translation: CASSSMLEQPTDTQYF. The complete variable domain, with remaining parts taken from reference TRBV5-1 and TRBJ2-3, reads KAGVTQTPRYLIKTRGQQVTLSCSPISGHRSVSWYQQTPGQGLQFLFEYFSETQRNKGNFPGRFSGRQFSNSRSEMNVSTLELGDSALYLCASSSMLEQPTDTQYFGPGTRLTVL.

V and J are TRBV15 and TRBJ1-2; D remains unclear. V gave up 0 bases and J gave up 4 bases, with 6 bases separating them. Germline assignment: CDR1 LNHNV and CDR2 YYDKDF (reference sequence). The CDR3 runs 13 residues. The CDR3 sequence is CATSRDYSYGYTF. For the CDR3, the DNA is TGTGCCACCAGCAGAGATTACAGCTATGGCTACACCTTC.

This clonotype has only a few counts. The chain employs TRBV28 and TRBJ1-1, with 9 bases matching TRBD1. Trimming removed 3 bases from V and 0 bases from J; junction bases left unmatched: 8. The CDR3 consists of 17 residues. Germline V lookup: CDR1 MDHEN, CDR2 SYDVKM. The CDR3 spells CASSFPGQGLMNTEAFF. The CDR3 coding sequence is TGTGCCAGCAGTTTTCCGGGACAGGGCCTTATGAACACTGAAGCTTTCTTT.

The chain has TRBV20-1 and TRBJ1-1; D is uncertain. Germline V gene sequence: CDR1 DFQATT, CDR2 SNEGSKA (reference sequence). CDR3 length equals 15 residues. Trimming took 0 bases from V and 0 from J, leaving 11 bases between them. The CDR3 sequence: CSARDPTDMNTEAFF. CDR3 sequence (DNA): TGCAGTGCTAGAGATCCCACGGATATGAACACTGAAGCTTTCTTT.

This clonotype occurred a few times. CDR3 region: CASSLAGQSVYEQYF. DNA for the CDR3: TGTGCCAGCAGCTTAGCTGGGCAGTCGGTCTACGAGCAGTACTTC. The chain employs TRBV7-2 and TRBJ2-7; D gene unclear. This CDR3 has 15 residues. V gave up 0 bases and J gave up 3 bases, with 12 bases separating them. Germline CDR1 SGHTA, CDR2 FQGNSA. Drawing the rest from reference TRBV7-2 and TRBJ2-7, the complete variable domain is GAGVSQSPSNKVTEKGKDVELRCDPISGHTALYWYRQSLGQGLEFLIYFQGNSAPDKSGLPSDRFSAERTGGSVSTLTIQRTQQEDSAVYLCASSLAGQSVYEQYFGPGTRLTVT.

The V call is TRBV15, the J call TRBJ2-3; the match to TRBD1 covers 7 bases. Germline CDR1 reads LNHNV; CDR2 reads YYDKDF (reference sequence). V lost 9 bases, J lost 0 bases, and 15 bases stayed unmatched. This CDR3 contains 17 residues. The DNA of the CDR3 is TGTGCCACGTTCCGGCCGGGACAGCTTCCGAGCACAGATACGCAGTATTTT. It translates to CATFRPGQLPSTDTQYF.

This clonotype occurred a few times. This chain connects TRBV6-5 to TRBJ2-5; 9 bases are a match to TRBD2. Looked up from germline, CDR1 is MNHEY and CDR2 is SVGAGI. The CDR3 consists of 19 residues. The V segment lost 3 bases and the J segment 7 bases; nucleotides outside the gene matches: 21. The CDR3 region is CASSYGSYGLAGSRLTQYF. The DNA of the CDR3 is TGTGCCAGCAGTTATGGGTCTTATGGGCTAGCGGGAAGTAGGCTGACCCAGTACTTC.

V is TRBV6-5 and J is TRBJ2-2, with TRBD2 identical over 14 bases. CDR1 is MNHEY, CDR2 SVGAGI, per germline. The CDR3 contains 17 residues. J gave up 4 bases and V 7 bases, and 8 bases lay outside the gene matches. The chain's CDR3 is CASKGLAGVGGTGELFF. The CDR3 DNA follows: TGTGCCAGCAAGGGACTAGCGGGAGTGGGTGGCACCGGGGAGCTGTTTTTT.

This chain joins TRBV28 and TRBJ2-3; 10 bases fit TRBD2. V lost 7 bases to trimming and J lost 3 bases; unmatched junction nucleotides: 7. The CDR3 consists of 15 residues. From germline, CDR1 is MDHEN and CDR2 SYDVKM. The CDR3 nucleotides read TGTGCCAGCACCAAAGCGGGGGGGCCGACAGATACGCAGTATTTT. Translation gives CASTKAGGPTDTQYF.

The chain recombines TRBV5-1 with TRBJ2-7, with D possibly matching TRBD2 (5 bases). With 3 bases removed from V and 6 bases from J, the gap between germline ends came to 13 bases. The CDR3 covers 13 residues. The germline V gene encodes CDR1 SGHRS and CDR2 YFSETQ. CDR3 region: CASSSGSFGEQYF. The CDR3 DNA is TGCGCCAGCAGCTCGGGATCCTTCGGCGAGCAGTACTTC.

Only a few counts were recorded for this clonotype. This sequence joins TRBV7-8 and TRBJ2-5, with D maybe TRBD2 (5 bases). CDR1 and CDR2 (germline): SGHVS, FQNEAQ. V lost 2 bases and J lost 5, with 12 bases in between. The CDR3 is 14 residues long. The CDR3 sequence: CASSLSDRRETQYF. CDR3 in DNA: TGTGCCAGCAGCTTATCGGACCGGAGGGAGACCCAGTACTTC.

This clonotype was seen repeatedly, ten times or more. The CDR3 nucleotides are TGTGCCACCGCCGGGACAGGGAACTATGGCTACACCTTC. Amino acids: CATAGTGNYGYTF. The rearrangement uses TRBV15 and TRBJ1-2; TRBD1 matches 9 bases. Germline trimming cut 8 bases from V and 2 bases from J; bases unmatched to any gene: 3. This CDR3 region has 13 residues. Looked up from germline, CDR1 is LNHNV and CDR2 is YYDKDF (reference sequence).

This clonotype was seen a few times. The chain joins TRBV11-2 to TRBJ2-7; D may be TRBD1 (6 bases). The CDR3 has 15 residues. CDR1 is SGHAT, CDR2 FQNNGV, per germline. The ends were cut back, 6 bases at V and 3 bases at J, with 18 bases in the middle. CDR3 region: CASSPTGTMVYEQYF. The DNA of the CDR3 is TGTGCCAGCAGTCCAACCGGGACAATGGTCTACGAGCAGTACTTC.

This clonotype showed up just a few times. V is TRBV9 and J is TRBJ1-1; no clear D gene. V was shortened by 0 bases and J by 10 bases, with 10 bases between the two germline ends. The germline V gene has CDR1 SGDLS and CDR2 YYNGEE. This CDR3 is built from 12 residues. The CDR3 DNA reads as TGTGCCAGCAGCGTAGCGGGGTTAGGAGCTTTCTTT. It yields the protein CASSVAGLGAFF.

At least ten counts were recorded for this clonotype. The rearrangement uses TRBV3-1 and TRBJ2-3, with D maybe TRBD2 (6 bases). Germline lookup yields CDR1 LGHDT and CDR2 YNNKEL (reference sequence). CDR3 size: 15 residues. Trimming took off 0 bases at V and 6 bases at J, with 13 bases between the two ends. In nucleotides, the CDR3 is TGTGCCAGCAGCCAAGATGGGCAGCGGGCGGATACGCAGTATTTT. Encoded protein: CASSQDGQRADTQYF.

The CDR3, as DNA: TGTGCCAGCAGTTCCCGGACAGGGGGCCCCAGGGCCAATCCCTACGAGCAGTACTTC. It specifies CASSSRTGGPRANPYEQYF. This chain uses TRBV27 with TRBJ2-7; 11 positions agree with TRBD1. Germline CDR1 and CDR2: MNHEY and SMNVEV (reference sequence). J was trimmed by 2 bases and V by 4 bases; bases with no gene match: 16. The CDR3 has 19 amino acids.

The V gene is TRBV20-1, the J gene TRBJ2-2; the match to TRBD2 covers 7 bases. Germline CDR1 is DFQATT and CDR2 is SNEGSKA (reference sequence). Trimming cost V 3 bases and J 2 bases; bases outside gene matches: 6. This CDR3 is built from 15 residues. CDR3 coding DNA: TGCAGTGCTAGGGGGGGGTTCAGAAACACCGGGGAGCTGTTTTTT. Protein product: CSARGGFRNTGELFF.